This T cell receptor beta chain was obtained from a study of blood T cell repertoires in COVID-19. Background on the study: The United States, Italy and Spain provided the acute and convalescent COVID-19 samples.

Clones were read by immunoSEQ multiplex PCR, and TCRdb kept only the in-frame ones, dropping some. The profile shows about 240,000 clones, roughly four fifths of them singletons. V gave up 1 base and J gave up 3 bases, with 13 bases separating them. CDR3 length: 15 residues. Per germline, CDR1 SGHRS and CDR2 YFSETQ. This clonotype was sampled from a woman in her 70s with acute or convalescent COVID-19. The chain employs TRBV5-1 and TRBJ2-5; D perhaps matches TRBD2 (7 bases). The sample consisted of peripheral blood. CDR3 in DNA: TGCGCCAGCAGCTTGTGGGGCGGGGGCGAAGAGACCCAGTACTTC. Its translation is CASSLWGGGEETQYF.